These T cell receptor beta chains were read from a single sample in a study of technical replicates of blood from a handful of donors. The assay was immunoSEQ multiplex PCR, and TCRdb's table has in-frame clones only and misses some. There are tens of thousands of clones in the sample; 94% occur only once, and 0.39% lies in the top ten. The sample comprised T cells isolated from PBMCs. These receptors were taken from a human donor in good health. CDR3s include the opening cysteine and the closing phenylalanine or tryptophan. The order of the fields is V gene, J gene, D gene, clone size, CDR3 DNA, CDR3 protein. A D gene is named only where the DNA matches it firmly. Size tells how often a clone was seen (once, few, many) or the class of an expanded clone, and some rows leave it out.

>TRBV2|TRBJ2-1|TRBD2|NA
TGTGCCAGCAGTGAAGCGCAAGGGGCGGAGCGGGAGGACGACAATGAGCAGTTCTTC
CASSEAQGAEREDDNEQFF
>TRBV2|TRBJ1-4|TRBD1|NA
TGTGCCAGCAGTATTAGGACAGGGTCTAATGAAAAACTGTTTTTT
CASSIRTGSNEKLFF
>TRBV14|TRBJ1-5|NA|NA
TGTGCCAGCAGTAAATCCAGCAATCAGCCCCAGCATTTT
CASSKSSNQPQHF
>TRBV19|TRBJ1-1|TRBD1|NA
TGTGCCGGATCGACAGGGGGAAGCACTGAAGCTTTCTTT
CAGSTGGSTEAFF
>TRBV7-8|TRBJ2-2|NA|NA
TGTGCCAGCAGCTTAGTCGGGTCCGGGGAGCTGTTTTTT
CASSLVGSGELFF
>TRBV5-6|TRBJ2-1|TRBD2|NA
TGTGCCAGCAGGGAAGCGGGAGTTTCCTACAATGAGCAGTTCTTC
CASREAGVSYNEQFF
>TRBV19|TRBJ2-7|TRBD2|NA
TGTGCCAGTAGTCCCTCGCGCGCGGGAGTTTACGAGCAGTACTTC
CASSPSRAGVYEQYF
>TRBV9|TRBJ1-5|NA|few
TGTGCCAGCAGCCTCAGAGGGCAAAGCAATCAGCCCCAGCATTTT
CASSLRGQSNQPQHF
>TRBV6-5|TRBJ1-1|NA|NA
TGTGCCAGCAGTTACTCGGGGGGGGCGACTGAAGCTTTCTTT
CASSYSGGATEAFF
>TRBV5-6|TRBJ1-5|TRBD1|NA
TGTGCCAGCAGCTTGGGGCAGGGGGGAACCCAGCCCCAGCATTTT
CASSLGQGGTQPQHF
>TRBV7-2|TRBJ2-7|NA|NA
TGTGCCAGCAGCTTAGGGGGACACCAGTACGAGCAGTACTTC
CASSLGGHQYEQYF
>TRBV11-3|TRBJ1-1|NA|once
TGTGCCAGCAGCTTAAACAGAAACACTGAAGCTTTCTTT
CASSLNRNTEAFF
>TRBV2|TRBJ2-3|NA|once
TGTGCCAGCAGTGAAGGGGGCGCGACCACAGATACGCAGTATTTT
CASSEGGATTDTQYF
>TRBV7-6|TRBJ2-5|NA|NA
TGTGCCAGCAGCTTAGGTTTGAGGTCGGGACAAGAGACCCAGTACTTC
CASSLGLRSGQETQYF
>TRBV7-3|TRBJ2-2|TRBD2|NA
TGTGCCAGCAGCGCCCTAGCGGGAGTAGAGGCCACCGGGGAGCTGTTTTTT
CASSALAGVEATGELFF
>TRBV28|TRBJ2-7|NA|NA
TGTGCCAGCAGTGCTAGACGACGGATCTACGAGCAGTACTTC
CASSARRRIYEQYF
>TRBV6-1|TRBJ1-1|TRBD1|few
TGTGCCAGCAGGACAGGGGGCTCGGGGAACACTGAAGCTTTCTTT
CASRTGGSGNTEAFF
>TRBV7-9|TRBJ2-1|TRBD2|NA
TGTGCCAGCAGCTTAACCAGCGGGGAATACAATGAGCAGTTCTTC
CASSLTSGEYNEQFF
>TRBV7-2|TRBJ2-1|NA|NA
TGTGCCAGCAGCCCTCTCGGGACTCACCCTGGGGATGAGCAGTTCTTC
CASSPLGTHPGDEQFF
>TRBV5-1|TRBJ2-5|NA|NA
TGCGCCAGCAGCTTGACGGGAGTCGGAGAGACCCAGTACTTC
CASSLTGVGETQYF
>TRBV14|TRBJ1-1|NA|NA
TGTGCCAGCAGCCAAGATTTTAGGAGCAGAACTGAAGCTTTCTTT
CASSQDFRSRTEAFF
>TRBV2|TRBJ1-1|NA|NA
TGTGCCAGCGGAGAAGGAGTCATGAACACTGAAGCTTTCTTT
CASGEGVMNTEAFF
>TRBV6-6|TRBJ1-3|NA|NA
TGTGCCAGCAGTTACGGAGGGACGGGAAACACCATATATTTT
CASSYGGTGNTIYF
>TRBV19|TRBJ1-1|NA|once
TGTGCCAGTAGTATAGCTTCAGGGCCCCGCCTCACTGAAGCTTTCTTT
CASSIASGPRLTEAFF